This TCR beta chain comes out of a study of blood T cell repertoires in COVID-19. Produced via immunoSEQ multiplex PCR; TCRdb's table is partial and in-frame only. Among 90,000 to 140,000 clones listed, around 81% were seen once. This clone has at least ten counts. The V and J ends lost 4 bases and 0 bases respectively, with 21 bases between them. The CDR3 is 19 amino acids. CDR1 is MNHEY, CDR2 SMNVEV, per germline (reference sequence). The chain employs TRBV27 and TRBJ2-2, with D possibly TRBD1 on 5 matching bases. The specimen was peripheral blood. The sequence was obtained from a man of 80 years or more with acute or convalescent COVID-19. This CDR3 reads CASSSIYRREITNTGELFF. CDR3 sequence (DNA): TGTGCCAGCAGTTCCATATACCGCAGGGAAATCACGAACACCGGGGAGCTGTTTTTT.